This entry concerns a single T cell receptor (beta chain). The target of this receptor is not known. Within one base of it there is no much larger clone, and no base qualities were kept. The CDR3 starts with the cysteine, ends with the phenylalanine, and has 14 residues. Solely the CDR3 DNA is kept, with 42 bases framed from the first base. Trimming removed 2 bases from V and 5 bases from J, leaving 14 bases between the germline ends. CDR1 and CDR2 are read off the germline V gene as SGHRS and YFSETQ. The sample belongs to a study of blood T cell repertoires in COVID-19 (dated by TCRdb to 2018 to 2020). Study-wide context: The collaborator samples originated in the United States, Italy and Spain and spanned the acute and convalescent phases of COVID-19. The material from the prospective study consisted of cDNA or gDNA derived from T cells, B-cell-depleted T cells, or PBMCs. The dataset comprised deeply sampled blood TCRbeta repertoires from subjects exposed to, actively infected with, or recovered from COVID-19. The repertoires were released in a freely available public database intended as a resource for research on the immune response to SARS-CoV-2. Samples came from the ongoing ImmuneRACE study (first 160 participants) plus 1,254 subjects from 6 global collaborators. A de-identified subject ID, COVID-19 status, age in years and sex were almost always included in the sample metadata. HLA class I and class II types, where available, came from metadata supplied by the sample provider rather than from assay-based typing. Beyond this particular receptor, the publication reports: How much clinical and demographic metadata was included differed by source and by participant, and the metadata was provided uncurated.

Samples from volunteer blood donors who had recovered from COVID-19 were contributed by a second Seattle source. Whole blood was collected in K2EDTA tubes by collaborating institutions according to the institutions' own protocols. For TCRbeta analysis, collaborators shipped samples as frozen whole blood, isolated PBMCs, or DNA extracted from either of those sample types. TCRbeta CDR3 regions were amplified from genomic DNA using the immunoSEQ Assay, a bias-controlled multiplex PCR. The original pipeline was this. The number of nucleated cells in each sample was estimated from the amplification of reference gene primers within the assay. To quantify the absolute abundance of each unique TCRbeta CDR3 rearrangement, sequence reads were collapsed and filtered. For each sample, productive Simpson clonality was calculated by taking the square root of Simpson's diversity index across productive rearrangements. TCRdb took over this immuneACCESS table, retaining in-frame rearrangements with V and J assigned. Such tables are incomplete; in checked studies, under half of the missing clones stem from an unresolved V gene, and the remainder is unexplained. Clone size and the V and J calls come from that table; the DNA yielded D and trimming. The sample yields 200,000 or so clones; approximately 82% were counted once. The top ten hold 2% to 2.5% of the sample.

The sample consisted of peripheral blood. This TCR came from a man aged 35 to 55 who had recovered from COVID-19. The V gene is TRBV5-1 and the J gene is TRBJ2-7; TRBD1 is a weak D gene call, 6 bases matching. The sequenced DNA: TGCGCCAGCAGCTTCGGGACAAACGCTGACGAGCAGTACTTC. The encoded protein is CASSFGTNADEQYF. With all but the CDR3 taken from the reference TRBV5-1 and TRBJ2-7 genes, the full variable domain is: KAGVTQTPRYLIKTRGQQVTLSCSPISGHRSVSWYQQTPGQGLQFLFEYFSETQRNKGNFPGRFSGRQFSNSRSEMNVSTLELGDSALYLCASSFGTNADEQYFGPGTRLTVT.